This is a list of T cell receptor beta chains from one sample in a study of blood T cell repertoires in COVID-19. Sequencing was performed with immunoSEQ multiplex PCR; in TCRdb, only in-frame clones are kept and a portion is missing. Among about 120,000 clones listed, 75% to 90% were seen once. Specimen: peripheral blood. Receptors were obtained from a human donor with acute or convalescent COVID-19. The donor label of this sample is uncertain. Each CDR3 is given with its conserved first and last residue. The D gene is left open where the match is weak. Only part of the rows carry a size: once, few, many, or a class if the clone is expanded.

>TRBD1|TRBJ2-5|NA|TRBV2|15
CASSNRDRRQETQYF
TGTGCCAGCAGTAACCGGGACAGACGCCAAGAGACCCAGTACTTC
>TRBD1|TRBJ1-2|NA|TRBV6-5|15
CASSFARQGDYGYTF
TGTGCCAGCAGTTTTGCGCGACAGGGAGACTATGGCTACACCTTC
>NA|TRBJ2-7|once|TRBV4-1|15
CASSRSEGATYEQYF
TGCGCCAGCAGCCGGTCGGAAGGGGCTACCTACGAGCAGTACTTC
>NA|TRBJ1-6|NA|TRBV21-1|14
CASSTGTGNSPLHF
TGTGCCAGCAGTACCGGGACAGGGAATTCACCCCTCCACTTT
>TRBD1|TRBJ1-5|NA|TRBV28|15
CASSLSGTGFQPQHF
TGTGCCAGCAGTTTATCCGGGACAGGGTTTCAGCCCCAGCATTTT
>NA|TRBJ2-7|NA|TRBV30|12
CAWSAGTYEQYF
TGTGCCTGGAGTGCGGGGACCTACGAGCAGTACTTC
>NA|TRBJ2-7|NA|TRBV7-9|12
CASSTDGSEQYF
TGTGCCAGCAGCACGGACGGGAGCGAGCAGTACTTC
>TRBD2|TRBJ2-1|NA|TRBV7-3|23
CASSLKLGHRQGGTSGRKNEQFF
TGTGCCAGCAGCTTAAAACTGGGACATCGACAGGGTGGGACTAGCGGGAGGAAGAATGAGCAGTTCTTC
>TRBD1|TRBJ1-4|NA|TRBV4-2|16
CASSQDHRGQGGKLFF
TGTGCCAGCAGCCAAGACCACAGGGGGCAAGGGGGAAAACTGTTTTTT
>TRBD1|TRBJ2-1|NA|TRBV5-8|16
CASSRYRDRGRYEQFF
TGTGCCAGCAGCCGATACCGGGACAGGGGTCGCTATGAGCAGTTCTTC
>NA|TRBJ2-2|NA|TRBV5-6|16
CASRPPGAANTGELFF
TGTGCCAGCAGACCTCCAGGGGCCGCGAACACCGGGGAGCTGTTTTTT
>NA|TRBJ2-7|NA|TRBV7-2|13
CASSSSPGYEQYF
TGTGCCAGCAGCTCATCCCCGGGATACGAGCAGTACTTC
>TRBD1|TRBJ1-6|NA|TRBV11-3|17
CASSLCSEGTGSSPLHF
TGTGCCAGCAGCTTATGTTCTGAGGGGACAGGGTCTTCACCCCTCCACTTT
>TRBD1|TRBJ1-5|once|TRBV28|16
CASSRQGAYSNQPQHF
TGTGCCAGCAGCCGTCAGGGGGCGTATAGCAATCAGCCCCAGCATTTT
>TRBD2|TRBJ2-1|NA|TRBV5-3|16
CARSLVALAGGHEQFF
TGTGCCAGAAGCTTGGTCGCACTAGCGGGGGGGCATGAGCAGTTCTTC
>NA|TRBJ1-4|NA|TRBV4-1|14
CASSQHQGGEKLFF
TGCGCCAGCAGCCAACATCAGGGAGGTGAAAAACTGTTTTTT
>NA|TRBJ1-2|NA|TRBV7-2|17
CASSLAGVQGLFYGYTF
TGTGCCAGCAGCTTAGCAGGGGTGCAGGGGCTTTTCTATGGCTACACCTTC
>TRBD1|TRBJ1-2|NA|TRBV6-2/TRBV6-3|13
CASSDRDHYGYTF
TGTGCCAGCAGTGACAGGGACCACTATGGCTACACCTTC
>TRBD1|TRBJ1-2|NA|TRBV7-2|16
CASSLQRDRATYGYTF
TGTGCCAGCAGCTTACAACGGGACAGGGCAACCTATGGCTACACCTTC
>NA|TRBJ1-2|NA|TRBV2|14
CASSVGAFDYGYTF
TGTGCCAGCAGTGTGGGGGCATTCGACTATGGCTACACCTTC
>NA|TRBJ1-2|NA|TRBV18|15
CASSPGGSAAYGYTF
TGTGCCAGCTCACCAGGTGGCAGCGCGGCCTATGGCTACACCTTC
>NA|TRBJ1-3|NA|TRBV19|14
CASPWGRAGNTIYF
TGTGCCAGTCCCTGGGGGCGCGCTGGAAACACCATATATTTT
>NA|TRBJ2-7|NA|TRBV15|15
CATSRDRVSPPEQYF
TGTGCCACCAGCAGAGACAGGGTCTCCCCTCCCGAGCAGTACTTC
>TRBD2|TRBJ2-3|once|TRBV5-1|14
CASSLEAGADTQYF
TGCGCCAGCAGCTTGGAAGCGGGAGCAGATACGCAGTATTTT
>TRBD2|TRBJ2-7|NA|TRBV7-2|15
CASSLRASGSYEQYF
TGTGCCAGCAGCTTAAGGGCTAGCGGAAGTTACGAGCAGTACTTC
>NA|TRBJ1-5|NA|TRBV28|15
CASSPGGGGSQPQHF
TGTGCCAGCAGCCCAGGTGGCGGGGGCAGTCAGCCCCAGCATTTT
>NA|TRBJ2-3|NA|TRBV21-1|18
CASSRQCSGSGFPDTQYF
TGTGCCAGCAGCAGACAGTGTAGCGGGAGTGGGTTCCCAGATACGCAGTATTTT
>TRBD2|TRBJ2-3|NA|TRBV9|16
CASTPGSSGGADTQYF
TGTGCCAGCACCCCAGGATCTAGCGGGGGGGCAGATACGCAGTATTTT
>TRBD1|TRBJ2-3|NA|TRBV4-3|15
CASSSDRGAPDTQYF
TGCGCCAGCAGCTCGGACAGGGGGGCCCCAGATACGCAGTATTTT
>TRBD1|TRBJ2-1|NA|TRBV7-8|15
CASSPRGTGVSEQFF
TGTGCCAGCAGCCCACGCGGGACAGGGGTGAGTGAGCAGTTCTTC
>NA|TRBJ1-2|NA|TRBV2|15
CASSEAKTRNYGYTF
TGTGCCAGCAGTGAAGCAAAGACACGGAACTATGGCTACACCTTC
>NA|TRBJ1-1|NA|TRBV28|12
CASSFRDTEAFF
TGTGCCAGCAGTTTCAGGGACACTGAAGCTTTCTTT
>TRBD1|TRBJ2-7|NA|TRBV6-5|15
CASSATLDRANEQYF
TGTGCCAGCAGCGCCACCCTGGACAGGGCCAACGAGCAGTACTTC
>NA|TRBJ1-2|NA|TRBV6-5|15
CASSYSQQGNYGYTF
TGTGCCAGCAGTTACTCGCAACAGGGTAACTATGGCTACACCTTC